The clone carrying this T cell receptor beta chain was seen only a few times. This sample was taken from a study of T-cell memory formation after mild COVID-19. On the study more broadly: Largely donor-specific TCR clusters were found.

V dropped 4 bases and J dropped 6 bases, with 12 bases sitting between them. Germline-derived CDR1 and CDR2 are MGHRA and YSYEKL. The CDR3 extends over 14 amino acids. TCRdb analysed the 5' RACE reads with MiXCR anew, one entry per CDR3 protein. The repertoire holds some 320,000 distinct CDR3 sequences, with 13% to 15% as singletons. Sequencing used PBMCs or a T cell subset sorted from them (not recorded which). This sequence was found in a man aged 18 to 30 who had mild COVID-19 (a few samples of this study predate the infection). Cell type and time point are not known. The chain is built from TRBV4-1 and TRBJ2-2; no clear D. The DNA for the CDR3 is TGCGCCAGCAGCCCGTCTCGGGTCCCCGGGGAGCTGTTTTTT. It is translated as CASSPSRVPGELFF.